This T cell receptor (beta chain) was profiled in a study of cytomegalovirus exposure and HLA in healthy donors. Findings and caveats of the study: Certain sequence variants were highly shared and formed a cluster, and this cluster was likely a sequencing artifact. It was only CMV serostatus that was available as immune exposure information. It was reportedly the case that the classifier diagnosed cytomegalovirus status with high specificity and sensitivity.

Germline V CDR1 and CDR2: MNHEY, SMNVEV (reference sequence). The CDR3 has 15 amino acids. The J segment lost 3 bases and the V segment lost 6 bases, leaving 9 bases of the junction unmatched. The PCR was carried out with 60 Vbeta primers and 13 Jbeta primers. Sequencing was performed with immunoSEQ multiplex PCR; in TCRdb, only in-frame clones are kept and a portion is missing. This table has 75,000 to 100,000 clones, 60% to 85% appearing once. About this clone itself: As yet, its antigen is unknown.

Donors likely had unrecorded immune exposures despite being nominally healthy when sampled. The sequencing sample was made of PBMCs. This clonotype was obtained from a man in his sixties in good health and CMV-seropositive. The rearrangement links TRBV27 to TRBJ1-2; 8 bases agree with TRBD1. CDR3 in amino acids: CASSPQMDRDYGYTF. The CDR3 coding sequence is TGTGCCAGCAGCCCGCAGATGGACAGGGACTATGGCTACACCTTC.